This T cell receptor beta chain originates from a study of blood T cells in healthy people across ages. This clonotype was observed a handful of times. Through a sample-barcoded 5' primer and a J-beta primer mix, a second PCR was run for about 6 to 11 cycles. TCRdb analysed the 5' RACE reads with MiXCR anew, one entry per CDR3 protein. The sample lists more than 650,000 distinct CDR3 sequences; 50% to 65% were seen once. With 7 bases clipped from V and 6 bases from J, the junction kept 6 bases outside the gene matches. The CDR3 consists of 13 residues. The germline gives CDR1 MNHNY, CDR2 SVGAGI (reference sequence).

Sequencing used blood. The rearrangement links TRBV6-6 to TRBJ1-2; 9 bases fit TRBD1. The source of this sequence is an elderly man in good health. In nucleotides, the CDR3 is TGTGCCAGCACCACCACAGGGGGCAATGGCTACACCTTC. This codes for CASTTTGGNGYTF.